These 20 T cell receptor beta chains share one sample of origin, sequenced in a study of cytomegalovirus exposure and HLA in healthy donors. A multiplex PCR was run with 60 Vbeta primers and 13 Jbeta primers. TCRdb's table, derived via immunoSEQ multiplex PCR, lists solely in-frame clones and lacks some. The sample yields over 130,000 clones, more than 65% seen once. The sample comprised PBMCs. Receptor source: a man aged 50-59 years in good health and CMV-seropositive.

This clone has a single count. V usage is TRBV5-5 and J usage is TRBJ2-7; weak D call: TRBD1 (5 bases). Trimming removed 2 bases at V and 0 bases at J, with 18 bases between. Germline V gene data show CDR1 as SGHKS and CDR2 as YYEKEE (reference sequence). The CDR3 runs 17 residues. Written as DNA, the CDR3 is TGTGCCAGCAGCTTAGGGGTTCGGCAGGCTTTCTCCTACGAGCAGTACTTC. Translated, it gives CASSLGVRQAFSYEQYF. The full variable domain, in which reference TRBV5-5 and TRBJ2-7 provide the parts outside the CDR3, is DAGVTQSPTHLIKTRGQQVTLRCSPISGHKSVSWYQQVLGQGPQFIFQYYEKEERGRGNFPDRFSARQFPNYSSELNVNALLLGDSALYLCASSLGVRQAFSYEQYFGPGTRLTVT.

V is TRBV28 and J is TRBJ1-2, with 12 nucleotides matching TRBD1. Trimming removed 7 bases from V and 8 bases from J; junction bases left unmatched: 11. CDR3 length equals 15 residues. Per germline, CDR1 MDHEN and CDR2 SYDVKM. This CDR3 reads CASIRSGTGGGGYTF. CDR3 nucleotide sequence: TGTGCCAGCATTAGATCCGGGACAGGGGGCGGCGGCTACACCTTC.

V usage is TRBV11-2 and J usage is TRBJ1-2; 9 nucleotides align to TRBD1. Germline V gene sequence: CDR1 SGHAT, CDR2 FQNNGV. The V segment lost 6 bases and the J segment 7 bases; nucleotides outside the gene matches: 9. The CDR3 extends over 14 amino acids. CDR3 bases: TGTGCCAGCAGTTACGCCGGGACAGGGTTTGGCTACACCTTC. As protein: CASSYAGTGFGYTF.

Points on this clone: At one boundary the junction diverges from the germline segment, which might be a read error. The CDR3 reads CASSLGLAGVGEQYF. CDR3 DNA sequence: TGTGCCAGCAGTTTGGGACTAGCGGGAGTCGGAGAGCAGTACTTC. This chain uses TRBV5-8 with TRBJ2-7; TRBD2 matches at 14 bases. Per germline, CDR1 SGHTS and CDR2 YDEGEE. The CDR3 runs 15 residues.

This chain connects TRBV10-3 to TRBJ2-5; 7 nucleotides match TRBD1. Germline values: CDR1 ENHRY, CDR2 SYGVKD. There are 15 residues in the CDR3. V trimming: 3 bases; J trimming: 1 base; junction bases outside the gene matches: 5. The CDR3 here is CAISDADRIQETQYF. The CDR3 region has the DNA TGTGCCATCAGTGATGCGGACAGGATCCAAGAGACCCAGTACTTC.

This clone came up once. CDR3 region: CASSMQTGYEQYF. The CDR3 nucleotides read TGTGCCAGTAGTATGCAGACTGGATACGAGCAGTACTTC. The V call is TRBV19, the J call TRBJ2-7; D gene ambiguous. This CDR3 region has 13 residues. Trimming left V 3 bases short and J 4 bases short, with 10 bases between. Germline V gene data show CDR1 as LNHDA and CDR2 as SQIVND (reference sequence).

V usage is TRBV5-5 and J usage is TRBJ2-5, with D tentatively TRBD1 (6 bases). This CDR3 contains 13 residues. Trimming took off 4 bases at V and 3 bases at J, with 10 bases between the two ends. Germline values: CDR1 SGHKS, CDR2 YYEKEE (reference sequence). DNA for the CDR3: TGTGCCAGCAGCCAGAAGGGGGAAGAGACCCAGTACTTC. It codes for CASSQKGEETQYF.

A word on this clone: The junction departs from the called germline gene at one end, perhaps through a read error. The chain employs TRBV10-3 and TRBJ1-1; 8 bases match TRBD1. The germline CDR1 and CDR2 sequences are ENHRY and SYGVKD. This CDR3 has 13 amino acids. The CDR3 bases are TGCACCATCAGTGCAGGGGGCGGCACTGAAGCTTTCTTT. It is translated as CTISAGGGTEAFF.

The J gene is TRBJ1-1, the V gene TRBV5-1; D might be TRBD1 (6 bases). This CDR3 has 13 amino acids. V shed 0 bases and J shed 5 bases, with 8 bases lying between them. CDR1 SGHRS and CDR2 YFSETQ come from the germline V gene. CDR3 sequence (DNA): TGCGCCAGCAGCTTGGGACAGGCAACTGAAGCTTTCTTT. This encodes CASSLGQATEAFF.

The J gene is TRBJ2-5, the V gene TRBV7-8; 11 bases are shared with TRBD2. The J call may be in error: the DNA end matches TRBJ2-7 better. Germline loops: CDR1 SGHVS, CDR2 FQNEAQ. CDR3 length equals 18 residues. This CDR3 is CASSPHPSGTSGFYEQYF. The CDR3 DNA is TGTGCCAGCAGCCCTCATCCTTCCGGGACTAGCGGCTTCTACGAGCAGTACTTC.

The chain links TRBV28 to TRBJ2-1; 16 positions match TRBD2. V lost 3 bases to trimming and J lost 8 bases; unmatched junction nucleotides: 1. The germline V gene encodes CDR1 MDHEN and CDR2 SYDVKM. The CDR3 extends over 15 amino acids. As DNA, the CDR3 is TGTGCCAGCAGTTTCGGGACTAGCGGGAGGGATGAGCAGTTCTTC. This codes for CASSFGTSGRDEQFF.

The rearrangement links TRBV6-6 to TRBJ2-7; TRBD2 matches at 7 bases. This CDR3 has 13 amino acids. V was clipped by 7 bases and J by 3 bases; unmatched bases: 6. The germline V gene has CDR1 MNHNY and CDR2 SVGAGI (reference sequence). The CDR3 nucleotides are TGTGCCAGCAATGAGCGGGGATACTACGAGCAGTACTTC. It codes for CASNERGYYEQYF.

The V and J genes are TRBV28 and TRBJ1-2, with 9 bases matching TRBD1. The CDR3 spans 17 residues. After removal of 3 bases from V and 8 bases from J, the junction contained 16 bases not matched to a gene. Germline loops: CDR1 MDHEN, CDR2 SYDVKM. DNA for the CDR3: TGTGCCAGCAGTTTCGGGGACAGGGAGGTTTGGGAGGAGGGCTACACCTTC. Translating it yields CASSFGDREVWEEGYTF.

This clone was counted a few times. The rearrangement uses TRBV29-1 and TRBJ1-3, with D perhaps matching TRBD1 (5 bases). CDR1 and CDR2 (germline): SQVTM, ANQGSEA. The CDR3 has 14 amino acids. The germline V and J ends were trimmed by 3 bases and 3 bases, with 12 bases remaining between them. CDR3 region: CSVDRGKRGNTIYF. In DNA, the CDR3 is TGCAGCGTTGACCGGGGGAAGCGTGGAAACACCATATATTTT.

The chain joins TRBV15 to TRBJ2-5; 13 bases are shared with TRBD2. The DNA matches TRBJ2-7 better at its end, which makes the J call doubtful. The CDR3 has 19 residues. Germline CDR1 and CDR2: LNHNV and YYDKDF (reference sequence). The CDR3 loop is CATSRDVGLAGSSSYEQYF. DNA for the CDR3: TGTGCCACCAGCAGAGATGTGGGACTAGCGGGATCGAGCTCCTACGAGCAGTACTTC.

The chain recombines TRBV7-3 with TRBJ2-7; 10 bases are a match to TRBD2. Germline assignment: CDR1 SGHTA and CDR2 FQGTGA. CDR3 length equals 15 residues. J was trimmed by 3 bases and V by 3 bases; bases with no gene match: 5. The CDR3 region has the DNA TGTGCCAGCAGCTTGACTAGCGGGTACGTCTACGAGCAGTACTTC. Protein product: CASSLTSGYVYEQYF.

This rearrangement joins TRBV5-4 to TRBJ2-5, with 11 bases identical to TRBD2. Trimming took 4 bases from V and 4 from J; bases not matched to a gene: 6. The CDR3 spans 15 residues. CDR1 and CDR2 from the germline V gene are SGHNT and YYREEE (reference sequence). The CDR3 protein is CASSITSGRAETQYF. In DNA form, the CDR3 reads TGTGCCAGCAGCATAACTAGCGGGAGAGCAGAGACCCAGTACTTC.

This rearrangement joins TRBV28 to TRBJ2-3; weak D call: TRBD2 (5 bases). V was clipped by 5 bases and J by 2 bases, with 11 bases between them. CDR1 is MDHEN and CDR2 is SYDVKM in the germline V gene. This CDR3 has 14 amino acids. The CDR3 region is CASSIGLVTDTQYF. The CDR3 DNA is TGTGCCAGCAGTATCGGACTTGTCACAGATACGCAGTATTTT. The whole variable domain, remainder taken from reference TRBV28 and TRBJ2-3, is DVKVTQSSRYLVKRTGEKVFLECVQDMDHENMFWYRQDPGLGLRLIYFSYDVKMKEKGDIPEGYSVSREKKERFSLILESASTNQTSMYLCASSIGLVTDTQYFGPGTRLTVL.

The chain joins TRBV28 to TRBJ2-1, with 15 positions matching TRBD2. V was pared by 2 bases and J by 6 bases, with 11 bases of the junction left unmatched. CDR1 MDHEN and CDR2 SYDVKM come from the germline V gene. The CDR3 totals 19 residues. Here the CDR3 DNA reads TGTGCCAGCAGTTTAAGCGGACTAGCGGGAGGGCCTTTCGCCAATGAGCAGTTCTTC. This codes for CASSLSGLAGGPFANEQFF.

The V and J genes are TRBV27 and TRBJ2-1; 15 bases map to TRBD2. CDR1 MNHEY and CDR2 SMNVEV come from the germline V gene (reference sequence). V lost 0 bases to trimming and J lost 9 bases; unmatched junction nucleotides: 3. This CDR3 has 16 residues. The CDR3 sequence is CASSLSGLAGGSEQFF. The CDR3 DNA sequence: TGTGCCAGCAGTTTATCGGGACTAGCGGGAGGAAGTGAGCAGTTCTTC.